This TCR beta chain was identified during a study of blood T cell repertoires in COVID-19. Study-wide context: Nucleic acid was either cDNA or gDNA, and it came from T cells, B-cell-depleted T cells, or PBMCs.

The germline V gene encodes CDR1 KGHDR and CDR2 SFDVKD. The CDR3 spans 15 residues. The ends lost 4 bases at V and 5 bases at J; junction bases unmatched: 5. Seattle's enrolled individuals joined amid active infection and were then monitored longitudinally. Original methodology: Cell counts per sample came from amplifying reference gene primers. The assay was immunoSEQ multiplex PCR, and TCRdb's table has in-frame clones only and misses some. That table furnishes V, J and clone size, whereas the DNA furnished D and trimming. The sample includes around 400,000 clones, approximately 87% of them seen just once.

The source of this sequence is a woman in her sixties with COVID-19, enrolled during active disease. The V gene is TRBV24-1, the J gene TRBJ2-1; 9 bases match TRBD1. The specimen was peripheral blood. DNA for the CDR3: TGTGCCACCAGTGACGGGACAGGGAACGACAATGAGCAGTTCTTC. This translates into CATSDGTGNDNEQFF.